The 13 T cell receptor beta chains listed next were all sequenced from one sample in a study of T cells after yellow fever vaccination. TCRdb analysed the 5' RACE reads with MiXCR anew, one entry per CDR3 protein. The sample has about 630,000 distinct CDR3 sequences, approximately 13% seen once. This specimen consisted of PBMCs, obtained on the day of the yellow fever booster vaccination. The receptors were sampled from a man aged 25 to 45 who received the YFV17D yellow fever vaccine.

This clonotype has a handful of counts. The chain links TRBV5-1 to TRBJ2-3, with 9 bases lining up with TRBD2. Germline V gene data show CDR1 as SGHRS and CDR2 as YFSETQ. The CDR3 is 15 amino acids. V lost 3 bases and J lost 1; bases outside the gene matches: 3. The CDR3 sequence is CASSYIAGGTDTQYF. CDR3 DNA: TGCGCCAGCAGCTATATAGCGGGAGGCACAGATACGCAGTATTTT.

This clonotype was seen a handful of times. V gene TRBV7-8 combines with J gene TRBJ2-3, with D perhaps matching TRBD2 (6 bases). This CDR3 contains 19 residues. Germline CDR1 and CDR2: SGHVS and FQNEAQ. Trimming took off 1 base at V and 0 bases at J, with 20 bases between the two ends. The CDR3 region is CASSLVGGHVVLSTDTQYF. CDR3 bases: TGTGCCAGCAGCTTAGTAGGAGGGCACGTGGTGCTGAGCACAGATACGCAGTATTTT. The full variable domain, with the rest looked up from reference TRBV7-8 and TRBJ2-3, is GAGVSQSPRYKVAKRGQDVALRCDPISGHVSLFWYQQALGQGPEFLTYFQNEAQLDKSGLPSDRFFAERPEGSVSTLKIQRTQQEDSAVYLCASSLVGGHVVLSTDTQYFGPGTRLTVL.

V usage is TRBV29-1 and J usage is TRBJ1-2, with D unresolved. Trimming removed 1 base from V and 9 bases from J, with 15 bases in between. Germline assignment: CDR1 SQVTM and CDR2 ANQGSEA. This CDR3 contains 13 residues. In DNA, the CDR3 is TGCAGCGTTGAAGCTTCGGCAGGCGAAAGCTACACCTTC. It yields the protein CSVEASAGESYTF.

V and J are TRBV11-1 and TRBJ2-1; 7 positions agree with TRBD2. Per germline, CDR1 SGHAT and CDR2 FQDESV (reference sequence). V shed 5 bases and J 5 bases; nucleotides not matched to a gene: 9. The CDR3 totals 15 residues. The CDR3 reads CASSPGASGDNEQFF. Written as DNA, the CDR3 is TGTGCCAGCAGCCCCGGGGCTAGCGGAGACAATGAGCAGTTCTTC.

The chain joins TRBV5-1 to TRBJ1-2, with TRBD1 matching over 7 bases. The trim removed 5 bases at V and 5 bases at J, leaving 0 bases unmatched. This CDR3 contains 11 residues. CDR1 is SGHRS, CDR2 YFSETQ, per germline. This CDR3 is CASRGQYGYTF. The CDR3, as DNA: TGCGCCAGCAGGGGACAGTATGGCTACACCTTC.

The chain links TRBV20-1 to TRBJ1-1; D is ambiguous. The germline V gene has CDR1 DFQATT and CDR2 SNEGSKA (reference sequence). Deletions cut 3 bases from V and 3 bases from J, with 14 bases between. The CDR3 contains 14 residues. The CDR3, as DNA: TGCAGTGCTAGGAGGGTTGGGAGGGACACTGAAGCTTTCTTT. Its protein is CSARRVGRDTEAFF.

This clonotype was detected only a few times. The chain joins TRBV10-2 to TRBJ2-7, with 7 bases identical to TRBD2. The length of the CDR3 is 12 residues. The V gene end was trimmed by 8 bases and the J gene end by 3 bases; junction bases not matched to a gene: 4. The germline CDR1 and CDR2 sequences are WSHSY and SAAADI. The CDR3 spells CASAWEGYEQYF. The CDR3 DNA reads TGCGCCAGCGCTTGGGAGGGCTACGAGCAGTACTTC.

The chain employs TRBV28 and TRBJ2-1, with 9 positions matching TRBD2. The V segment lost 7 bases and the J segment 2 bases; nucleotides outside the gene matches: 3. The CDR3 is made up of 14 amino acids. Germline-derived CDR1 and CDR2 are MDHEN and SYDVKM. The DNA of the CDR3 is TGTGCCAGCATGGGACTAGCCCCCTACAATGAGCAGTTCTTC. This sequence encodes CASMGLAPYNEQFF.

This clonotype was seen more than once but under ten times. The chain recombines TRBV29-1 with TRBJ2-7; D gene uncertain. Trimming removed 7 bases at V and 5 bases at J, with 21 bases between. Germline CDR1 is SQVTM and CDR2 is ANQGSEA. This CDR3 contains 14 residues. In nucleotides, the CDR3 is TGCAGCGCCCACTCCGGACGGCCTCTGGACGAGCAGTACTTC. It translates to CSAHSGRPLDEQYF.

V is TRBV12-3 or TRBV12-4 and J is TRBJ2-5; 10 bases line up with TRBD2. This CDR3 is 15 amino acids long. V gave up 8 bases and J gave up 4 bases; unmatched junction bases: 10. The CDR3 loop reads CASLPRGLAAETQYF. In nucleotides, the CDR3 is TGTGCCAGCCTACCTAGAGGACTAGCGGCAGAGACCCAGTACTTC.

This clonotype turned up a few times. The gene calls are TRBV20-1 and TRBJ2-1; 7 positions agree with TRBD2. This CDR3 region has 14 residues. V trimming: 6 bases; J trimming: 0 bases; junction bases outside the gene matches: 5. Per germline, CDR1 DFQATT and CDR2 SNEGSKA (reference sequence). Here the CDR3 DNA reads TGCAGTGCCCGCCTAGCGGACTCCTACAATGAGCAGTTCTTC. Residues: CSARLADSYNEQFF.

This chain links TRBV12-3 or TRBV12-4 with TRBJ1-4; D is uncertain. This CDR3 contains 11 residues. Between the trimmed V and J ends, which lost 8 bases and 10 bases, there was a span of 11 bases. CDR3 sequence (DNA): TGTGCCAGCGGGGAGGGAGGAAAACTGTTTTTT. Protein: CASGEGGKLFF.

The chain has TRBV6-1 and TRBJ2-1; 8 positions match TRBD2. CDR1 is MNHNS and CDR2 is SASEGT in the germline V gene. This CDR3 has 15 residues. V trimming: 6 bases; J trimming: 4 bases; junction bases outside the gene matches: 8. The CDR3 is CASRPGGGRYNEQFF. The CDR3 coding sequence is TGTGCCAGCAGGCCGGGAGGCGGGAGGTACAATGAGCAGTTCTTC.